These 29 T cell receptor beta chains were sequenced from one sample in a study of cytomegalovirus exposure and HLA in healthy donors (dated by TCRdb to between 2016 and 2019). Libraries were prepared through the immunoSEQ multiplex PCR assay. The clones in this table, taken by TCRdb from immuneACCESS, are in-frame only. Not every clone is retained; where verified, under half of the shortfall comes from an unresolved V gene, and the cause of the rest is unknown. The sample table contains about 160,000 clones; only one count was recorded for roughly 91% of them. The ten largest make up just over 4% of the sample. The sequenced material came from PBMCs. Receptors were obtained from a young man in good health and CMV-seropositive.

As regards this clone: This sample also contains other DNA sequences that code for the same CDR3. The gene calls are TRBV27 and TRBJ2-7; D is unresolved. Germline V lookup: CDR1 MNHEY, CDR2 SMNVEV (reference sequence). Trimming took off 2 bases at V and 0 bases at J, with 5 bases between the two ends. This CDR3 region has 13 residues. CDR3: CASSLKLSYEQYF. DNA of the CDR3: TGTGCCAGCAGTTTAAAGCTCTCCTACGAGCAGTACTTC.

This sequence joins TRBV25-1 and TRBJ2-3; no definite D call. The V gene lost 3 bases and the J gene lost 3 bases, with 13 bases spanning the gap. From germline, CDR1 is MGHDK and CDR2 SYGVNS. The length of the CDR3 is 15 residues. The CDR3 region is CASSDLEASTDTQYF. The CDR3 nucleotides are TGTGCCAGCAGTGACCTAGAGGCGTCGACAGATACGCAGTATTTT.

This clone was counted a single time. The chain couples TRBV28 to TRBJ2-7; 12 positions match TRBD2. The V gene end was trimmed by 3 bases and the J gene end by 2 bases; junction bases not matched to a gene: 5. This CDR3 contains 16 residues. Germline V CDR1 and CDR2: MDHEN, SYDVKM. The CDR3 loop is CASSFYRTSGTYEQYF. CDR3 sequence (DNA): TGTGCCAGCAGTTTCTATCGGACTAGCGGGACCTACGAGCAGTACTTC.

The chain employs TRBV25-1 and TRBJ2-7; 8 bases match TRBD1. The J segment lost 3 bases and the V segment lost 2 bases, leaving 6 bases of the junction unmatched. Germline V gives CDR1 MGHDK, CDR2 SYGVNS. The CDR3 spans 15 residues. The CDR3 bases are TGTGCCAGCAGTGAACGCACAGGGGGGTACTACGAGCAGTACTTC. It encodes CASSERTGGYYEQYF.

The chain couples TRBV28 to TRBJ2-7; possibly TRBD2 for D (6 bases). The CDR3 runs to 12 residues. Germline CDR1 and CDR2: MDHEN and SYDVKM. Trimming left V 4 bases short and J 3 bases short, with 7 bases between. The CDR3 loop is CASSYGGYEQYF. Written as DNA, the CDR3 is TGTGCCAGCAGTTACGGGGGCTACGAGCAGTACTTC.

The CDR3 nucleotides are TGTGCCAGCAGTTGGGGACAGGGAATGAACACTGAAGCTTTCTTT. It translates to CASSWGQGMNTEAFF. This chain links TRBV27 with TRBJ1-1; 9 bases match TRBD1. CDR1 is MNHEY and CDR2 is SMNVEV in the germline V gene (reference sequence). Losses at the gene ends were 4 bases for V and 0 bases for J; bases not matched to a gene: 3. The CDR3 consists of 15 residues.

The V and J genes are TRBV5-4 and TRBJ1-1; D call uncertain. V dropped 4 bases and J dropped 4 bases, with 14 bases sitting between them. The CDR3 contains 14 residues. Germline assignment: CDR1 SGHNT and CDR2 YYREEE (reference sequence). CDR3 region: CASSGLGTGTEAFF. In nucleotides, the CDR3 is TGTGCCAGCAGCGGTCTCGGCACGGGCACTGAAGCTTTCTTT.

J is TRBJ1-4 and V is TRBV7-8; D perhaps matches TRBD1 (5 bases). Trimming took 5 bases from V and 8 from J, leaving 12 bases between them. The CDR3 contains 13 residues. Germline V lookup: CDR1 SGHVS, CDR2 FQNEAQ. CDR3 nucleotides: TGTGCCAGCAGCCCCAGGGTTTCGGAAAAACTGTTTTTT. Encoded protein: CASSPRVSEKLFF.

The chain recombines TRBV19 with TRBJ2-2; D is unresolved. The CDR3 length is 15 residues. The germline gives CDR1 LNHDA, CDR2 SQIVND (reference sequence). V lost 3 bases and J lost 1, with 9 bases in between. This CDR3 reads CASSISSLNTGELFF. DNA of the CDR3: TGTGCCAGTAGTATCTCGTCCCTGAACACCGGGGAGCTGTTTTTT.

The J gene is TRBJ2-5, the V gene TRBV5-1; D might be TRBD1 (6 bases). This CDR3 comprises 13 residues. The germline V gene encodes CDR1 SGHRS and CDR2 YFSETQ. V was clipped by 5 bases and J by 4 bases, with 12 bases between them. Here the CDR3 DNA reads TGCGCCAGCAGACTAATAGGGGGAGAGACCCAGTACTTC. Its translation: CASRLIGGETQYF.

The chain is built from TRBV12-1 and TRBJ2-1; the table's D gene call, TRBD2, was not cross checked with the DNA. TRBV12-1 is an annotated pseudogene. The CDR3 contains 13 residues. The CDR3 protein is CATSGGPYNEQFF. The CDR3 coding sequence is TGTGCCACCTCGGGGGGTCCCTACAATGAGCAGTTCTTC.

This chain joins TRBV6-5 and TRBJ1-2, with 9 positions matching TRBD1. The length of the CDR3 is 15 residues. V shed 2 bases and J 6 bases; nucleotides not matched to a gene: 7. Germline V gene data show CDR1 as MNHEY and CDR2 as SVGAGI. The CDR3 DNA is TGTGCCAGCAGTTACAAGACAGGGGGAAGTGATGGCTACACCTTC. Its protein is CASSYKTGGSDGYTF.

A word on this clone: Other DNA sequences in the same sample also yield this CDR3. This CDR3 is CASSPTGVEAFF. The CDR3 bases are TGTGCCAGCTCACCGACAGGGGTTGAAGCTTTCTTT. V is TRBV18 and J is TRBJ1-1; 8 bases align to TRBD1. With V trimmed by 3 bases and J by 7 bases, 1 base remained unmatched. The germline gives CDR1 KGHSH, CDR2 LQKENI. The CDR3 has 12 amino acids.

The chain employs TRBV11-2 and TRBJ2-1, with 8 bases lining up with TRBD2. The CDR3 has 14 residues. V shed 4 bases and J 9 bases; nucleotides not matched to a gene: 8. Germline V gene data show CDR1 as SGHAT and CDR2 as FQNNGV. CDR3 sequence (DNA): TGTGCCAGCAGCTCACTTAGCGGGACGATTGAGCAGTTCTTC. It yields the protein CASSSLSGTIEQFF.

The CDR3 DNA reads TGTGCCAGCAGCGCGACTAGCGGGGGGTACACAGATACGCAGTATTTT. It yields the protein CASSATSGGYTDTQYF. The rearrangement joins TRBV9 to TRBJ2-3, with 13 bases matching TRBD2. The CDR3 is 16 residues long. Trimming cost V 3 bases and J 2 bases; bases outside gene matches: 3. The germline gives CDR1 SGDLS, CDR2 YYNGEE.

The rearrangement joins TRBV6-6 to TRBJ2-5, with TRBD2 matching over 8 bases. The CDR3 loop spans 16 amino acids. V lost 4 bases, J lost 4 bases, and 11 bases stayed unmatched. The germline CDR1 and CDR2 sequences are MNHNY and SVGAGI (reference sequence). The CDR3 region is CASSLRAGTRGETQYF. CDR3 DNA: TGTGCCAGCAGTTTACGGGCCGGGACTAGAGGAGAGACCCAGTACTTC.

V and J are TRBV7-6 and TRBJ2-5; 7 nucleotides align to TRBD2. The germline CDR1 and CDR2 sequences are SGHVS and FNYEAQ. CDR3 size: 13 residues. With V trimmed by 7 bases and J by 4 bases, 6 bases remained unmatched. The CDR3 DNA sequence: TGTGCCAGCAACCCTACGGGGGGAGAGACCCAGTACTTC. It yields the protein CASNPTGGETQYF.

The chain couples TRBV28 to TRBJ2-7, with a weak D call TRBD2 (6 bases). This CDR3 has 12 amino acids. The V gene's germline CDR1 is MDHEN and CDR2 SYDVKM. The CDR3 sequence: CATIGTSYEQYF. DNA of the CDR3: TGTGCTACAATCGGGACTTCCTACGAGCAGTACTTC.

The chain joins TRBV6-5 to TRBJ2-7; perhaps TRBD1 as D (6 bases). Trimming shortened V by 4 bases and J by 2 bases, and 9 bases separated the two germline ends. The CDR3 sequence is 13 residues long. From germline, CDR1 is MNHEY and CDR2 SVGAGI. CDR3 sequence (DNA): TGTGCCAGCAGTTGGCCAGGGGCCTACGAGCAGTACTTC. This codes for CASSWPGAYEQYF.

This rearrangement joins TRBV9 to TRBJ2-6; D is possibly TRBD2 (6 bases). This CDR3 contains 17 residues. Trimming stripped 0 bases from V and 0 bases from J, with 10 bases between. Looked up from germline, CDR1 is SGDLS and CDR2 is YYNGEE. CDR3 protein: CASSVGVAVSGANVLTF. DNA of the CDR3: TGTGCCAGCAGCGTAGGCGTAGCGGTCTCTGGGGCCAACGTCCTGACTTTC.

In its sample, this clone was seen once. This sequence joins TRBV28 and TRBJ2-7, with a tentative D call TRBD2 (5 bases). CDR1 and CDR2 (germline): MDHEN, SYDVKM. This CDR3 is 15 amino acids long. The V end was cut by 3 bases, the J end by 3 bases, with 15 bases between. The CDR3 region has the DNA TGTGCCAGCAGTTTTCGAGGGAAAAGAGTCTACGAGCAGTACTTC. This translates into CASSFRGKRVYEQYF. The full variable domain, rest sourced from reference TRBV28 and TRBJ2-7, is DVKVTQSSRYLVKRTGEKVFLECVQDMDHENMFWYRQDPGLGLRLIYFSYDVKMKEKGDIPEGYSVSREKKERFSLILESASTNQTSMYLCASSFRGKRVYEQYFGPGTRLTVT.

The rearrangement joins TRBV5-4 to TRBJ2-2, with TRBD2 matching over 9 bases. Unmatched junction bases numbered 6, after V lost 1 base and J lost 5 bases. The CDR3 is 16 residues long. The germline gives CDR1 SGHNT, CDR2 YYREEE (reference sequence). As DNA, the CDR3 is TGTGCCAGCAGCTTGAAAGCGCGGGAGGGTACCGGGGAGCTGTTTTTT. It encodes CASSLKAREGTGELFF.

This chain joins TRBV9 and TRBJ2-3; 10 bases map to TRBD2. CDR3 length equals 18 residues. Unmatched junction bases numbered 14, after V lost 4 bases and J lost 3 bases. In germline, CDR1 is SGDLS, CDR2 YYNGEE. CDR3 in DNA: TGTGCCAGCAGCCCTTTTCCCTCTAGCGGGAGAGGAACAGATACGCAGTATTTT. It specifies CASSPFPSSGRGTDTQYF.

This chain connects TRBV12-5 to TRBJ2-1; no clear D gene. Germline V gives CDR1 LGHNT, CDR2 FRNRAP. V was clipped by 0 bases and J by 3 bases, with 12 bases between them. This CDR3 region has 16 residues. As DNA, the CDR3 is TGTGCTAGTGGTTTGGTCATCCATCGGGTCTACAATGAGCAGTTCTTC. Its protein product is CASGLVIHRVYNEQFF. Full variable domain (rest looked up from reference TRBV12-5 and TRBJ2-1): DARVTQTPRHKVTEMGQEVTMRCQPILGHNTVFWYRQTMMQGLELLAYFRNRAPLDDSGMPKDRFSAEMPDATLATLKIQPSEPRDSAVYFCASGLVIHRVYNEQFFGPGTRLTVL.

V and J are TRBV9 and TRBJ2-1, with TRBD1 matching over 7 bases. Looked up from germline, CDR1 is SGDLS and CDR2 is YYNGEE. The V segment lost 2 bases and the J segment 3 bases; nucleotides outside the gene matches: 5. This CDR3 is built from 15 residues. CDR3 sequence: CASSVGTAVYNEQFF. CDR3 coding DNA: TGTGCCAGCAGCGTCGGGACAGCAGTCTACAATGAGCAGTTCTTC.

The rearrangement joins TRBV9 to TRBJ2-1; a possible D gene is TRBD2 (6 bases). V was shortened by 4 bases and J by 2 bases, with 19 bases between the two germline ends. This CDR3 is built from 17 residues. Looked up from germline, CDR1 is SGDLS and CDR2 is YYNGEE. The CDR3 here is CASSPPLVAETYNEQFF. The CDR3 region has the DNA TGTGCCAGCAGCCCTCCGTTGGTAGCGGAGACCTACAATGAGCAGTTCTTC.

The chain employs TRBV4-1 and TRBJ1-1; TRBD1 is a possible D gene (6 bases). CDR3 size: 16 residues. The germline CDR1 and CDR2 sequences are MGHRA and YSYEKL. The V gene lost 3 bases and the J gene lost 4 bases, with 18 bases spanning the gap. The CDR3, as DNA: TGCGCCAGCAGCCACCCAACTACAGGGAGAGCCACTGAAGCTTTCTTT. Amino acids: CASSHPTTGRATEAFF.

The V gene is TRBV11-3, the J gene TRBJ2-1, with 9 bases aligning to TRBD2. Losses at the gene ends were 5 bases for V and 9 bases for J; bases not matched to a gene: 11. Germline CDR1 reads SGHNT; CDR2 reads YENEEA. The CDR3 contains 15 residues. CDR3 sequence (DNA): TGTGCCAGCAGCCCAGGTACTAGCGGGTACGGTGAGCAGTTCTTC. Amino acid sequence: CASSPGTSGYGEQFF.

The rearrangement joins TRBV6-5 to TRBJ1-2, with TRBD1 identical over 10 bases. The germline V gene has CDR1 MNHEY and CDR2 SVGAGI. V lost 6 bases to trimming and J lost 8 bases; unmatched junction nucleotides: 12. The CDR3 totals 15 residues. CDR3 DNA: TGTGCCAGCAGCGCCTTCCGACAGGGGGCACGGGGCTACACCTTC. Amino acid sequence: CASSAFRQGARGYTF.